The 8 T cell receptor beta chains reported below all come from one sample, sequenced in a study of beta chain features in type 1 diabetes. No antigen has been identified for these receptors. The entirety of the isolated RNA underwent reverse transcription, so expressed TCRB transcripts were sequenced. Sequenced by immunoSEQ multiplex PCR; TCRdb stores in-frame clones only, minus some. The sample lists fewer than 350,000 clones; over 12% were seen once. Study-wide findings and caveats: Moderate yet significant TCRB CDR3 shortening was seen in Type 1 diabetes patients in all four CD4+ subsets.

Sample: naive CD4+ T cells from blood. The origin of the receptors is a man between 18 and 35 years old with type 1 diabetes.

This clone has only a few counts. This sequence joins TRBV30 and TRBJ1-5; the D is unclear. V shed 1 base and J shed 7 bases, with 11 bases lying between them. CDR1 and CDR2 from the germline V gene are GTSNPN and SVGIG (reference sequence). This CDR3 comprises 13 residues. This CDR3 is CAWSGYYGQPQHF. Here the CDR3 DNA reads TGTGCCTGGAGTGGCTACTATGGGCAGCCCCAGCATTTT. Full variable domain (rest looked up from reference TRBV30 and TRBJ1-5): SQTIHQWPATLVQPVGSPLSLECTVEGTSNPNLYWYRQAAGRGLQLLFYSVGIGQISSEVPQNLSASRPQDRQFILSSKKLLLSDSGFYLCAWSGYYGQPQHFGDGTRLSIL.

This clone was counted once. This chain joins TRBV5-1 and TRBJ2-1; TRBD2 matches 11 bases. CDR1 is SGHRS, CDR2 YFSETQ, per germline. V gave up 0 bases and J gave up 6 bases; unmatched junction bases: 8. This CDR3 has 17 amino acids. CDR3 nucleotides: TGCGCCAGCAGCTTGGCCCTTTTAGCGGGAGGGGCCAATGAGCAGTTCTTC. Its protein is CASSLALLAGGANEQFF. Based on the CDR3 plus reference TRBV5-1 and TRBJ2-1, the full variable domain is KAGVTQTPRYLIKTRGQQVTLSCSPISGHRSVSWYQQTPGQGLQFLFEYFSETQRNKGNFPGRFSGRQFSNSRSEMNVSTLELGDSALYLCASSLALLAGGANEQFFGPGTRLTVL.

This rearrangement joins TRBV2 to TRBJ1-6, with D uncertain. Germline values: CDR1 SNHLY, CDR2 FYNNEI. Trimming left V 4 bases short and J 3 bases short, with 4 bases between. This CDR3 contains 13 residues. The CDR3 sequence: CASSADYNSPLHF. CDR3 nucleotide sequence: TGTGCCAGCAGTGCAGACTATAATTCACCCCTCCACTTT.

The chain carries TRBV10-3 and TRBJ2-5; D unresolved. The CDR3 is 13 residues long. Trimming removed 2 bases from V and 4 bases from J, with 8 bases in between. Germline V gene sequence: CDR1 ENHRY, CDR2 SYGVKD. CDR3 nucleotides: TGTGCCATCAGTGAGCCAGGCCCAGAGACCCAGTACTTC. Encoded protein: CAISEPGPETQYF.

The chain joins TRBV27 to TRBJ2-1; 16 bases fit TRBD2. The CDR3 is 17 residues long. After removal of 4 bases from V and 6 bases from J, the junction contained 6 bases not matched to a gene. Germline V gene lookup returns CDR1 MNHEY and CDR2 SMNVEV (reference sequence). DNA of the CDR3: TGTGCCAGCAGTTCGGGACTAGCGGGGGGGCCAGGCAATGAGCAGTTCTTC. Protein sequence: CASSSGLAGGPGNEQFF.

The V call is TRBV6-5, the J call TRBJ2-5; 10 bases map to TRBD2. There are 14 residues in the CDR3. CDR1 is MNHEY, CDR2 SVGAGI, per germline. V lost 7 bases to trimming and J lost 5 bases; unmatched junction nucleotides: 7. Written as DNA, the CDR3 is TGTGCCAGCAATCTAGCGGGAGTCCCCGAGACCCAGTACTTC. It translates to CASNLAGVPETQYF.

This chain connects TRBV29-1 to TRBJ1-1, with 7 bases lining up with TRBD1. Germline V gene sequence: CDR1 SQVTM, CDR2 ANQGSEA. This CDR3 is built from 14 residues. V was clipped by 4 bases and J by 5 bases; unmatched bases: 10. Here the CDR3 DNA reads TGCAGCGTTGGAGGTGGACAGGACGGGACTGAAGCTTTCTTT. Its translation: CSVGGGQDGTEAFF.

The chain couples TRBV28 to TRBJ2-7, with D possibly matching TRBD2 (5 bases). Trimming removed 6 bases from V and 5 bases from J, with 17 bases in between. The CDR3 sequence is 14 residues long. The germline V gene has CDR1 MDHEN and CDR2 SYDVKM. The CDR3 nucleotides are TGTGCCAGCAGAAAGCCGGGGTTTGAGCACGAGCAGTACTTC. This translates into CASRKPGFEHEQYF.